The 19 T cell receptor beta chains reported below all come from one sample, sequenced in a study of T cell responses to AZD1222 COVID-19 vaccine. The data were produced by immunoSEQ multiplex PCR, yet TCRdb's version contains in-frame clones alone and is incomplete. The sample consists of approximately 70,000 clones, around 89% of them appearing once. Sequenced here: peripheral blood, sampled 28 days after the second dose of the MenACWY control vaccine. Receptors originate from an adult who received the MenACWY meningococcal vaccine as a control.

The rearrangement uses TRBV5-5 and TRBJ1-1, with D perhaps matching TRBD1 (5 bases). V shed 4 bases and J shed 1 base, with 14 bases lying between them. Looked up from germline, CDR1 is SGHKS and CDR2 is YYEKEE (reference sequence). This CDR3 has 15 amino acids. CDR3 amino acids: CASSVRQSQNTEAFF. For the CDR3, the DNA is TGTGCCAGCAGCGTCAGACAGAGCCAGAACACTGAAGCTTTCTTT.

The chain is built from TRBV10-3 and TRBJ2-1, with D maybe TRBD2 (5 bases). CDR1 and CDR2 (germline): ENHRY, SYGVKD. This CDR3 contains 14 residues. V gave up 6 bases and J gave up 8 bases, with 17 bases separating them. CDR3 bases: TGTGCCATCAGCGCTGACTATGAGATCGATGAGCAGTTCTTC. This translates into CAISADYEIDEQFF.

The rearrangement links TRBV19 to TRBJ2-7, with D perhaps assigned TRBD1 or TRBD2 (5 bases each). The CDR3 consists of 16 residues. In germline, CDR1 is LNHDA, CDR2 SQIVND (reference sequence). The V end was cut by 3 bases, the J end by 4 bases, with 19 bases between. The CDR3 loop reads CASSMGDRTLAYEQYF. DNA of the CDR3: TGTGCCAGTAGTATGGGGGATCGGACGCTGGCGTACGAGCAGTACTTC.

As for this clone: Other DNA sequences in this sample translate to the same CDR3. The V gene is TRBV6-5, the J gene TRBJ1-1; D gene uncertain. Trimming took 6 bases from V and 2 from J, leaving 10 bases between them. CDR3 length: 13 residues. Germline lookup yields CDR1 MNHEY and CDR2 SVGAGI. Written as DNA, the CDR3 is TGTGCCAGCAGACGGACCGTCAACACTGAAGCTTTCTTT. Translated: CASRRTVNTEAFF.

V is TRBV18 and J is TRBJ2-1; 9 bases align to TRBD2. The junction had 6 bases not matched to a gene; V was cut back by 4 bases and J by 5 bases. This CDR3 is 15 amino acids long. Looked up from germline, CDR1 is KGHSH and CDR2 is LQKENI. CDR3 in amino acids: CASSLTSGIDNEQFF. The CDR3, as DNA: TGTGCCAGCTCACTGACTAGCGGAATTGACAATGAGCAGTTCTTC.

This rearrangement joins TRBV9 to TRBJ2-7, with 7 bases that match TRBD1. The length of the CDR3 is 14 residues. Trimming removed 0 bases from V and 3 bases from J; junction bases left unmatched: 3. Germline CDR1 reads SGDLS; CDR2 reads YYNGEE. The CDR3, as DNA: TGTGCCAGCAGCGTAGGGGACAGATTCTACGAGCAGTACTTC. It codes for CASSVGDRFYEQYF.

The rearrangement joins TRBV11-2 to TRBJ2-7, with 11 bases aligning to TRBD2. The CDR3 runs 17 residues. With V trimmed by 4 bases and J by 2 bases, 10 bases remained unmatched. Germline CDR1 and CDR2: SGHAT and FQNNGV. The CDR3 sequence is CASSSTSGSRRAYEQYF. For the CDR3, the DNA is TGTGCCAGCAGCTCTACTAGCGGGAGTAGACGGGCCTACGAGCAGTACTTC.

This clone was recorded once. This chain connects TRBV19 to TRBJ2-1, with 8 bases aligning to TRBD1. This CDR3 comprises 13 residues. Germline CDR1 reads LNHDA; CDR2 reads SQIVND (reference sequence). V lost 2 bases and J lost 7; bases outside the gene matches: 1. The chain's CDR3 is CASSINRGNEQFF. The DNA of the CDR3 is TGTGCCAGTAGTATAAACAGGGGGAATGAGCAGTTCTTC.

V and J are TRBV28 and TRBJ1-3; D ambiguous. This CDR3 region has 12 residues. Germline CDR1 and CDR2: MDHEN and SYDVKM. Trimming stripped 4 bases from V and 8 bases from J, with 9 bases between. CDR3 DNA: TGTGCCAGCAGTTCAACCTTCGACACCATATATTTT. Amino acid sequence: CASSSTFDTIYF.

The genes are TRBV4-2 and TRBJ2-6; D remains unclear. Germline loops: CDR1 LGHNA, CDR2 YNFKEQ. V gave up 0 bases and J gave up 0 bases, with 18 bases separating them. The CDR3 extends over 20 amino acids. CDR3 sequence: CASSQDIVGKQSSGANVLTF. The DNA for the CDR3 is TGTGCCAGCAGCCAAGATATTGTGGGCAAACAGTCCTCTGGGGCCAACGTCCTGACTTTC.

V usage is TRBV10-3 and J usage is TRBJ1-2; D might be TRBD1 (5 bases). Trimming cost V 8 bases and J 3 bases, with 22 bases left between them. The CDR3 has 16 residues. The germline gives CDR1 ENHRY, CDR2 SYGVKD. CDR3 nucleotide sequence: TGTGCCATCTCCATTCAATTGGGACCGGGGTACTATGGCTACACCTTC. Residues: CAISIQLGPGYYGYTF.

The chain employs TRBV6-5 and TRBJ1-2; 7 bases fit TRBD1. V was clipped by 4 bases and J by 2 bases; unmatched bases: 1. The CDR3 consists of 13 residues. CDR1 is MNHEY, CDR2 SVGAGI, per germline. CDR3 amino acids: CASSWDRNYGYTF. The CDR3 DNA sequence: TGTGCCAGCAGTTGGGACAGAAACTATGGCTACACCTTC.

The chain carries TRBV5-3 and TRBJ2-3, with TRBD2 matching 8 bases. TRBV5-3 is treated as an ORF (open reading frame) with a function not yet certain. J lost 5 bases, V lost 3 bases, and 17 bases had no gene match. The CDR3 consists of 18 residues. CDR3 sequence reads: CARSWLQRGRVGVDTQYF. The CDR3 DNA reads as TGTGCCAGAAGCTGGCTACAGCGGGGGCGAGTTGGGGTAGATACGCAGTATTTT.

The chain has TRBV6-4 and TRBJ1-2, with D tentatively TRBD1 (5 bases). V was pared by 6 bases and J by 0 bases, with 17 bases between. The CDR3 is made up of 16 amino acids. Germline CDR1 is MRHNA and CDR2 is SNTAGT. The CDR3 DNA follows: TGTGCCAGCAGCCCCCCGGGCCAGGGCCCTAACTATGGCTACACCTTC. This translates into CASSPPGQGPNYGYTF.

The V and J genes are TRBV10-3 and TRBJ2-7; 7 nucleotides agree with TRBD1. The CDR3 runs to 14 residues. Germline lookup yields CDR1 ENHRY and CDR2 SYGVKD. V was pared by 4 bases and J by 4 bases, with 7 bases of the junction left unmatched. The CDR3 loop reads CAISGGGGGYEQYF. In nucleotides, the CDR3 is TGTGCCATCAGTGGAGGGGGCGGCGGGTACGAGCAGTACTTC.

This chain joins TRBV3-1 (or the pseudogene TRBV3-2) and TRBJ2-7; D gene ambiguous. V shed 1 base and J shed 5 bases, with 12 bases lying between them. The CDR3 has 14 residues. In germline, CDR1 is LGHDT, CDR2 YNNKEL (reference sequence). The CDR3 spells CASSQAVGRNEQYF. The CDR3 DNA follows: TGTGCCAGCAGCCAAGCGGTAGGGCGTAACGAGCAGTACTTC.

The J gene is TRBJ1-6, the V gene TRBV28; no definite D call. This CDR3 comprises 12 residues. V lost 2 bases to trimming and J lost 10 bases, with 6 bases between them. CDR1 MDHEN and CDR2 SYDVKM come from the germline V gene. The CDR3 loop reads CASSLVRSPLHF. DNA of the CDR3: TGTGCCAGCAGTTTAGTTCGCTCACCCCTCCACTTT.

The chain couples TRBV7-9 to TRBJ1-1; D is possibly TRBD1 (5 bases). The V end lost 4 bases, the J end lost 0 bases, and 6 bases lay between the germline ends. The CDR3 covers 13 residues. The germline gives CDR1 SEHNR, CDR2 FQNEAQ (reference sequence). Here the CDR3 reads CASSWTLNTEAFF. The CDR3 DNA sequence: TGTGCCAGCAGCTGGACACTGAACACTGAAGCTTTCTTT.

V is TRBV6-5 and J is TRBJ1-5; tentatively, D is TRBD1 (5 bases). V lost 6 bases and J lost 4, with 10 bases in between. Germline loops: CDR1 MNHEY, CDR2 SVGAGI. CDR3 length: 13 amino acids. The CDR3 nucleotides are TGTGCCAGCAGCACACAGGCGAATCAGCCCCAGCATTTT. It encodes CASSTQANQPQHF.